The 6 T cell receptor beta chains below come from one sample, sequenced in a study of blood T cell repertoires in COVID-19. Using immunoSEQ multiplex PCR, the repertoire was profiled, and TCRdb retains in-frame clones only, with some absent. This sample yields 140,000 to 150,000 clones, of which roughly 88% are seen a single time; 6.5% to 9.5% belongs to the top ten. The material sequenced was peripheral blood. Receptor source: a woman in her sixties with COVID-19, enrolled during active disease.

This clone was detected only once. The V and J genes are TRBV27 and TRBJ1-2; D may be TRBD1 (5 bases). V gave up 5 bases and J gave up 2 bases, with 12 bases separating them. From germline, CDR1 is MNHEY and CDR2 SMNVEV (reference sequence). The CDR3 contains 14 residues. The CDR3 reads CASSALGQNYGYTF. DNA for the CDR3: TGTGCCAGCAGTGCCCTGGGGCAGAACTATGGCTACACCTTC.

V gene TRBV7-2 combines with J gene TRBJ2-7, with 9 bases fitting TRBD1. This CDR3 is 14 amino acids long. Germline V lookup: CDR1 SGHTA, CDR2 FQGNSA. Losses at the gene ends were 5 bases for V and 5 bases for J; bases not matched to a gene: 7. The CDR3 nucleotides are TGTGCCAGCAGCCTCCGGGACAGGGTTAACGAGCAGTACTTC. Residues: CASSLRDRVNEQYF.

The chain recombines TRBV6-5 with TRBJ1-5; weak D call: TRBD1 (5 bases). From germline, CDR1 is MNHEY and CDR2 SVGAGI. The V gene lost 3 bases and the J gene lost 5 bases, with 14 bases spanning the gap. The CDR3 spans 15 residues. Written as DNA, the CDR3 is TGTGCCAGCAGTTATAGTCCCTGGGGGGATCAGCCCCAGCATTTT. The encoded protein is CASSYSPWGDQPQHF.

The gene calls are TRBV6-6 and TRBJ2-7, with 8 bases that match TRBD1. Germline trimming cut 6 bases from V and 3 bases from J; bases unmatched to any gene: 10. This CDR3 is 15 amino acids long. Germline V gives CDR1 MNHNY, CDR2 SVGAGI (reference sequence). CDR3 in DNA: TGTGCCAGCAGGGGGTCCGGGACAGGTCGCTACGAGCAGTACTTC. It yields the protein CASRGSGTGRYEQYF.

This clone was picked up a small number of times. The chain combines TRBV19 with TRBJ1-2, with 7 bases lining up with TRBD1. The CDR3 is made up of 16 amino acids. Germline V CDR1 and CDR2: LNHDA, SQIVND (reference sequence). Trimming took 5 bases from V and 3 from J; bases not matched to a gene: 12. The CDR3 nucleotides read TGTGCCAGTAGTGTACCCTTGGGGGACAGTGACTATGGCTACACCTTC. Protein: CASSVPLGDSDYGYTF. The full variable domain, its missing parts supplied by reference TRBV19 and TRBJ1-2, is DGGITQSPKYLFRKEGQNVTLSCEQNLNHDAMYWYRQDPGQGLRLIYYSQIVNDFQKGDIAEGYSVSREKKESFPLTVTSAQKNPTAFYLCASSVPLGDSDYGYTFGSGTRLTVV.

The chain carries TRBV30 and TRBJ2-4; TRBD2 matches 11 bases. The CDR3 extends over 12 amino acids. The junction had 1 base not matched to a gene; V was cut back by 7 bases and J by 5 bases. Germline values: CDR1 GTSNPN, CDR2 SVGIG (reference sequence). The CDR3 reads CASTSGENIQYF. The CDR3 nucleotides read TGTGCCTCGACTAGCGGGGAAAACATTCAGTACTTC.